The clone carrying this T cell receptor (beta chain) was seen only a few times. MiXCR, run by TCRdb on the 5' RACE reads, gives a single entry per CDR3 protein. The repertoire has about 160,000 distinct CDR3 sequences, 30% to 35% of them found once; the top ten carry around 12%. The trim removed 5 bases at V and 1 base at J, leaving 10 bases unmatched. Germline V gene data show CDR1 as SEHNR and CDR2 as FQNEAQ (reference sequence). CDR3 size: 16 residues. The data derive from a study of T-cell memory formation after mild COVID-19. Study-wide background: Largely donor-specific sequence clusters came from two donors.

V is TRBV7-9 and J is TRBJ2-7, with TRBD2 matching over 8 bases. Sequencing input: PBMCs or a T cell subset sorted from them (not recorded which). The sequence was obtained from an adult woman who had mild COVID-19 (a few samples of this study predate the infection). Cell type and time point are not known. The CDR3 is CASSPAGLAGSYEQYF. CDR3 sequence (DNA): TGTGCCAGCAGCCCGGCGGGGTTAGCGGGATCCTACGAGCAGTACTTC.